Below, one T cell receptor (beta chain) is given with its context. The CDR3 is made up of 13 amino acids. Trimming took off 3 bases at V and 7 bases at J, with 13 bases between the two ends. Per germline, CDR1 SGHTA and CDR2 FQGNSA. The participants were between about 18 and 90 years old and came from roughly 25 US areas. Categorization into cohorts depended on clinical history that participants reported. These data are taken from a study of blood T cell repertoires in COVID-19. Background on the study: The analysed material was cDNA or gDNA that came from T cells, B-cell-depleted T cells, or PBMCs.

Authors' data handling: Amplification of reference gene primers was used by the study to estimate nucleated cell counts. The method was immunoSEQ multiplex PCR; TCRdb's version includes in-frame clones alone and lacks a portion of them. The V and J calls and clone size are taken from that table; D and trimming were inferred from the DNA. The sample shows a few hundred thousand clones, less than 90% of them seen only once. Input material: PBMCs or T cells enriched from blood (not recorded which). This sequence originates from a middle-aged woman who had recovered from COVID-19. This chain links TRBV7-2 with TRBJ2-7; D possibly corresponds to TRBD2 (6 bases). The CDR3 protein is CASSLGLGEEQYF. Written as DNA, the CDR3 is TGTGCCAGCAGCTTGGGACTGGGGGAGGAGCAGTACTTC. Drawing the rest from reference TRBV7-2 and TRBJ2-7, the complete variable domain is GAGVSQSPSNKVTEKGKDVELRCDPISGHTALYWYRQSLGQGLEFLIYFQGNSAPDKSGLPSDRFSAERTGGSVSTLTIQRTQQEDSAVYLCASSLGLGEEQYFGPGTRLTVT.